This T cell receptor beta chain was sequenced during a study of post-analysis software for immune sequencing data. Background on the study: Relapsing-remitting, secondary progressive and progressive-relapsing forms made up the multiple sclerosis disease courses.

The library was made from cDNA and included unique molecular identifiers. Input populations of about 0.9 to 10 million T cells gave rise to some 500,000 cDNA molecules. TCRdb fed the PCR reads into MiXCR, producing one record per CDR3 protein. There are about 770,000 distinct CDR3 sequences in the sample; 35% to 55% occur only once, and just under 5% lies in the top ten. This clonotype has more than one count but fewer than ten. Its antigen is not known. V shed 4 bases, J shed 2 bases, and the junction held 7 bases outside the gene matches. The CDR3 runs 14 residues. Germline V gives CDR1 SQVTM, CDR2 ANQGSEA. Study-level findings and limits: Controls showed lower frequencies than patients for several TRBV segments, and TRBV5-6, TRBV5-1 and TRBV20-1 were among these. F measure clustering grouped samples strongly by preparation batch. The study found significantly lower normalized Chao1 diversity in multiple sclerosis patients than in controls.

The source is a girl between 5 and 17 years old with multiple sclerosis. The J gene is TRBJ2-5, the V gene TRBV29-1; 7 bases fit TRBD2. Sequenced input: blood. DNA for the CDR3: TGCAGCGTTGCCGAACCGGGACTACAAGAGACCCAGTACTTC. As protein: CSVAEPGLQETQYF.